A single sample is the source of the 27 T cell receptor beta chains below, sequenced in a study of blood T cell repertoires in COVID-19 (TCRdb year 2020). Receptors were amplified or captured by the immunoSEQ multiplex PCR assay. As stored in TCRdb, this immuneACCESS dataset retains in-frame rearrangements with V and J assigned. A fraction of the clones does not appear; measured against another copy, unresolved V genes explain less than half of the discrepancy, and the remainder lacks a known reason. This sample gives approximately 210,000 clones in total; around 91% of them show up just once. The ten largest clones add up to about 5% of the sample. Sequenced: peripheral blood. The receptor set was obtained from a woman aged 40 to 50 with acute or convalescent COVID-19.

The CDR3 loop reads CASSPRQGSPEAFF. CDR3 DNA sequence: TGCGCCAGCAGCCCACGGCAGGGGAGCCCTGAAGCTTTCTTT. The chain combines TRBV4-1 with TRBJ1-1; TRBD1 is a possible D gene (6 bases). V gave up 4 bases and J gave up 6 bases, with 15 bases separating them. Germline V gives CDR1 MGHRA, CDR2 YSYEKL. CDR3 size: 14 residues.

The CDR3 loop is CASSQEAGSPLHF. The CDR3 bases are TGTGCCAGCAGCCAGGAGGCGGGGTCACCCCTCCACTTT. The gene calls are TRBV7-6 and TRBJ1-6; no clear D. This CDR3 contains 13 residues. Germline CDR1 and CDR2: SGHVS and FNYEAQ. V lost 5 bases and J 10 bases, leaving 12 bases between the germline ends.

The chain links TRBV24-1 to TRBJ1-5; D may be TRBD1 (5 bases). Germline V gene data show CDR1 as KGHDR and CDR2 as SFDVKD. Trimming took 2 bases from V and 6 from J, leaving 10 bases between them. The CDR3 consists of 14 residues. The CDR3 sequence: CATSDSLGGQPQHF. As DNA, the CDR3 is TGTGCCACCAGTGATTCCCTCGGGGGTCAGCCCCAGCATTTT.

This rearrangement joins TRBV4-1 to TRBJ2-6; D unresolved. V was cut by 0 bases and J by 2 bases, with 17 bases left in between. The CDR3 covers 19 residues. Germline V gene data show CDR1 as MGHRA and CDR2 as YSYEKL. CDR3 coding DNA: TGCGCCAGCAGCCAAGAACCCCTGCAGGCCCTACCTGGGGCCAACGTCCTGACTTTC. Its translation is CASSQEPLQALPGANVLTF.

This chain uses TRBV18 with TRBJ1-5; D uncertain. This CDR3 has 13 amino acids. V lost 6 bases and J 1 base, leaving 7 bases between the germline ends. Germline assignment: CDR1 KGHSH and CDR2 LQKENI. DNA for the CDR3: TGTGCCAGCTCCGGAGACAGCAATCAGCCCCAGCATTTT. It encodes CASSGDSNQPQHF.

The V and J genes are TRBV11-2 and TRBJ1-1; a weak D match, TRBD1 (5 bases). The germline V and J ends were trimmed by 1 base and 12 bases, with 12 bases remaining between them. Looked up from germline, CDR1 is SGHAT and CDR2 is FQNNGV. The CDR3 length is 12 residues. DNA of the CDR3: TGTGCCAGCAGCTTAGCGGTGGTGGGGCCTTTCTTT. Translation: CASSLAVVGPFF.

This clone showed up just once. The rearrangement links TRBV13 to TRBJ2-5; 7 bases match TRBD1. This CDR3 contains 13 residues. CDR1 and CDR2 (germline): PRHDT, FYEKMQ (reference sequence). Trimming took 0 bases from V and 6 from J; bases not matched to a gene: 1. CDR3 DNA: TGTGCCAGCAGCTTAGGACAGGGGAAGACCCAGTACTTC. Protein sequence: CASSLGQGKTQYF.

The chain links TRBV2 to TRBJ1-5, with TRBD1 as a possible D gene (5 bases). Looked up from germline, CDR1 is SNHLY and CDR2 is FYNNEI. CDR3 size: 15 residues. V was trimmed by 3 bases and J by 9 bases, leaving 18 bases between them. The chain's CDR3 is CASSDLDSRISPQHF. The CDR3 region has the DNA TGTGCCAGCAGTGATCTTGACAGCCGGATATCGCCCCAGCATTTT.

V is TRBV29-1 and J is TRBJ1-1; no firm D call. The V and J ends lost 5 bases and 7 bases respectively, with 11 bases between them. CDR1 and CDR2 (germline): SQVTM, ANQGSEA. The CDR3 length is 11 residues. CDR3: CSVPGEHEAFF. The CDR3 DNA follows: TGCAGCGTTCCCGGAGAGCATGAAGCTTTCTTT.

In DNA form, the CDR3 reads TGTGCCAGCAGTGAAGCTAGCGGGGGGGGAGAGACCCAGTACTTC. It codes for CASSEASGGGETQYF. The chain couples TRBV2 to TRBJ2-5, with 11 bases aligning to TRBD2. V was pared by 0 bases and J by 4 bases, with 1 base of the junction left unmatched. CDR1 and CDR2 (germline): SNHLY, FYNNEI. The CDR3 is 15 residues long.

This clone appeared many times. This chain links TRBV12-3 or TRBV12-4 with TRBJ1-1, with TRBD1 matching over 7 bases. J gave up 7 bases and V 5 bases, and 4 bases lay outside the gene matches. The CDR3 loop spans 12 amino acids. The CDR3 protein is CASSLGQVEAFF. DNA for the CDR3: TGTGCCAGCAGTCTCGGACAGGTTGAAGCTTTCTTT.

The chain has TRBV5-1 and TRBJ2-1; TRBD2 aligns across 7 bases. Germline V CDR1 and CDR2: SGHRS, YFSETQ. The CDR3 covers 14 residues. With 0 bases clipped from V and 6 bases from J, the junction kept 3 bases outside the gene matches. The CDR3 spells CASSLVGGGNEQFF. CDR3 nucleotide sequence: TGCGCCAGCAGCTTGGTAGGCGGGGGCAATGAGCAGTTCTTC.

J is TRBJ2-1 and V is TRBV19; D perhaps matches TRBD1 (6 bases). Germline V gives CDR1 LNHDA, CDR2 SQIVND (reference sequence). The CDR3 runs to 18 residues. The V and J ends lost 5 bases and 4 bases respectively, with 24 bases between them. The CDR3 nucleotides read TGTGCCAGTAGTCATCGCCCCGCCGGGACACCAAGTTACAATGAGCAGTTCTTC. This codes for CASSHRPAGTPSYNEQFF.

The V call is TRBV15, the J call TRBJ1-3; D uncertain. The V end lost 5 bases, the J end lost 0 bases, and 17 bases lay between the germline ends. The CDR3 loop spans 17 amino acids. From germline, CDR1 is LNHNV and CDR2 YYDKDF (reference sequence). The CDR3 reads CATSPGSRMISGNTIYF. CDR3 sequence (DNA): TGTGCCACCAGCCCGGGGAGCAGAATGATCTCTGGAAACACCATATATTTT.

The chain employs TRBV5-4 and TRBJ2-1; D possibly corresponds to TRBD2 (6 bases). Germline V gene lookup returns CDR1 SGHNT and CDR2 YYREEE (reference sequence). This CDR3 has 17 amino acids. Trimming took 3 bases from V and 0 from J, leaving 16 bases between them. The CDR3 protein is CASSSPTRRSSYNEQFF. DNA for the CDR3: TGTGCCAGCAGCTCACCGACTAGAAGAAGCTCCTACAATGAGCAGTTCTTC.

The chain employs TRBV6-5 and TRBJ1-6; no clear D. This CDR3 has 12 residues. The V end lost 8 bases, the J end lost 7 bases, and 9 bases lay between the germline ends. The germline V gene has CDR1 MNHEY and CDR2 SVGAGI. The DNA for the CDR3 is TGTGCCAGCCTTACGGGGAATTCACCCCTCCACTTT. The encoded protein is CASLTGNSPLHF.

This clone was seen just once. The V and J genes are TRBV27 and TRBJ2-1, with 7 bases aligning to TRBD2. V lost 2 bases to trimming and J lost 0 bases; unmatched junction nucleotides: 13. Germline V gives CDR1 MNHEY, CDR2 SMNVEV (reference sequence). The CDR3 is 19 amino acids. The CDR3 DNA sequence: TGTGCCAGCAGTTTAACCCCGGGGGGAGGAGTAGGCTCCTACAATGAGCAGTTCTTC. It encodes CASSLTPGGGVGSYNEQFF.

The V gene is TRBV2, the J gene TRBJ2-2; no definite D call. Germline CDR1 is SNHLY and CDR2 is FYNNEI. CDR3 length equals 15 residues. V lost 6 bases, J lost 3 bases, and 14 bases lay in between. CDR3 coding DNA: TGTGCCAGCAGCCTCGTTCCGAGCCACACCGGGGAGCTGTTTTTT. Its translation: CASSLVPSHTGELFF.

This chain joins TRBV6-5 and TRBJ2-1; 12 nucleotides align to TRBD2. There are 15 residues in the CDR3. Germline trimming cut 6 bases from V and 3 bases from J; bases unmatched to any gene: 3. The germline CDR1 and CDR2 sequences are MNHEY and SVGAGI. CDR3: CASRSLAGGYNEQFF. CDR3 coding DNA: TGTGCCAGCAGATCACTAGCGGGGGGCTACAATGAGCAGTTCTTC.

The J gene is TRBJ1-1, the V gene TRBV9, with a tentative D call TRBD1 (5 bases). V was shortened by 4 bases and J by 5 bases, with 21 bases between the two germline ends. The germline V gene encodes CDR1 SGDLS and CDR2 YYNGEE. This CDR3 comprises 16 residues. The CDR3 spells CASSLGAGRVTTEAFF. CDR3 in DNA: TGTGCCAGCAGCCTAGGGGCAGGGAGGGTAACGACTGAAGCTTTCTTT.

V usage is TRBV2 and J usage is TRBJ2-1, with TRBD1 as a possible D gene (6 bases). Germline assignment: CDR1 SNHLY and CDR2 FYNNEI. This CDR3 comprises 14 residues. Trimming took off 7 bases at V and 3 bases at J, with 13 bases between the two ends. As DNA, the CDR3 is TGTGCCAGCAAACTTTACAGGGACTACAATGAGCAGTTCTTC. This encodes CASKLYRDYNEQFF.

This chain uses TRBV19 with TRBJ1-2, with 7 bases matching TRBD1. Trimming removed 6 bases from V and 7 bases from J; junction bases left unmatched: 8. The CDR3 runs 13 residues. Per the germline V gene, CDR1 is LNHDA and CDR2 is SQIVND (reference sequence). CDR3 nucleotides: TGTGCCAGTAGACCGGGACAGACGGGTGGCTACACCTTC. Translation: CASRPGQTGGYTF.

The CDR3 reads CASSLAGDSNYGYTF. The CDR3 nucleotides are TGCGCCAGCAGCTTGGCCGGGGACAGTAACTATGGCTACACCTTC. The rearrangement uses TRBV5-1 and TRBJ1-2, with 7 bases that match TRBD1. V was pared by 0 bases and J by 1 base, with 3 bases of the junction left unmatched. CDR3 length: 15 amino acids. Germline V lookup: CDR1 SGHRS, CDR2 YFSETQ.

The CDR3 sequence: CASRRGTVEKLFF. DNA for the CDR3: TGTGCCAGCAGACGGGGGACAGTAGAAAAACTGTTTTTT. The rearrangement links TRBV5-7 to TRBJ1-4, with 7 bases identical to TRBD1. TRBV5-7 is labeled an ORF, and its function is uncertain. The ends lost 5 bases at V and 8 bases at J; junction bases unmatched: 6. This CDR3 is 13 amino acids long.

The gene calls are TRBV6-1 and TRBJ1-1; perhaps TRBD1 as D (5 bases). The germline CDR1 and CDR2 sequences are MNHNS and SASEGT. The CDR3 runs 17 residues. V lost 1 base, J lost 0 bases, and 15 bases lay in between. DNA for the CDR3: TGTGCCAGCAGTGAAGAGGGACTGGGGCGGATGAACACTGAAGCTTTCTTT. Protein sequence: CASSEEGLGRMNTEAFF.

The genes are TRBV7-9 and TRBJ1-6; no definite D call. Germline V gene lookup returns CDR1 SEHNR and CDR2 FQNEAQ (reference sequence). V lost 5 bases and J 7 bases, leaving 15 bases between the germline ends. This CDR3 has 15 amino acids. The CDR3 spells CASSPPAGSNSPLHF. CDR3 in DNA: TGTGCCAGCAGCCCCCCAGCGGGGAGCAATTCACCCCTCCACTTT.

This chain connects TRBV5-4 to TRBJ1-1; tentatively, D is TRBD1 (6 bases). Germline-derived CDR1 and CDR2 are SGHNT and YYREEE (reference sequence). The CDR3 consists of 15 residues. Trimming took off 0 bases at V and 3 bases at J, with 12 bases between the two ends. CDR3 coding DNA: TGTGCCAGCAGCTTGGTGGCAGGGGCGTACACTGAAGCTTTCTTT. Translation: CASSLVAGAYTEAFF.